The TCR beta chain under discussion was sequenced for a study of CD8 T cells in ankylosing spondylitis. This clonotype has a handful of counts. With V trimmed by 6 bases and J by 5 bases, 12 bases remained unmatched. The CDR3 is 14 residues long. Germline V gene sequence: CDR1 DFQATT, CDR2 SNEGSKA (reference sequence). TCRdb re-called the 5' RACE reads through MiXCR, storing one row per CDR3 protein. The table records 310,000 or so distinct CDR3 sequences, 20% of them present only once. The receptor's source is a male donor with ankylosing spondylitis or in good health (not recorded which). The gene calls are TRBV20-1 and TRBJ1-2, with TRBD1 matching 7 bases. What was sequenced was blood, either unsorted or a sorted T cell fraction (not recorded which). This CDR3 reads CSALRPQGTYGYTF. CDR3 sequence (DNA): TGCAGTGCCCTACGACCACAGGGGACATATGGCTACACCTTC.